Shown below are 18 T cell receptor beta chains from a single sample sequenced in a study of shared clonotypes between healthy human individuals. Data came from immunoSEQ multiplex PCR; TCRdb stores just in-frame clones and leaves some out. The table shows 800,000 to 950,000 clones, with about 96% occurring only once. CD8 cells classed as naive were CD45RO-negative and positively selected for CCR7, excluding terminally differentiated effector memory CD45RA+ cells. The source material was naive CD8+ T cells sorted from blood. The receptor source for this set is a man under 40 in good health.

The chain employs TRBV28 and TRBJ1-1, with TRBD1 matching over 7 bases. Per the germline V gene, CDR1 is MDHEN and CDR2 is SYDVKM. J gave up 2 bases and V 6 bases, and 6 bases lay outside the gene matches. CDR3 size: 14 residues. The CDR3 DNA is TGTGCCAGCAGACTCCGGGACAGAAACACTGAAGCTTTCTTT. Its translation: CASRLRDRNTEAFF.

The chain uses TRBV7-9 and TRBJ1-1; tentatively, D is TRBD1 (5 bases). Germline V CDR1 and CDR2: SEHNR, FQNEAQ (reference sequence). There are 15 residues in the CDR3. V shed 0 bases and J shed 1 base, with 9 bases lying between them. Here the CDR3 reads CASSLARGPNTEAFF. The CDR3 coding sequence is TGTGCCAGCAGCTTAGCAAGGGGCCCGAACACTGAAGCTTTCTTT.

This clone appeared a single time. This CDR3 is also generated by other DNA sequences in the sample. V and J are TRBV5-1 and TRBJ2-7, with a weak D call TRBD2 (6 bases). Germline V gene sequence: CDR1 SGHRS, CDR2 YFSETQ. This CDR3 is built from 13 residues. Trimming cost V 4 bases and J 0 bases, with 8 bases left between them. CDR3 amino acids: CASSPTSSYEQYF. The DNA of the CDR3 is TGCGCCAGCAGCCCGACTAGCTCCTACGAGCAGTACTTC.

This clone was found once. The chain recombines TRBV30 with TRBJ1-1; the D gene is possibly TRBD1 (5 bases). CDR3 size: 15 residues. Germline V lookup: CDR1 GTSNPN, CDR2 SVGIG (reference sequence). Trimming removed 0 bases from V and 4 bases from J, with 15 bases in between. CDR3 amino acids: CAWSVWRGVGTEAFF. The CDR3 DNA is TGTGCCTGGAGTGTATGGCGGGGGGTGGGCACTGAAGCTTTCTTT.

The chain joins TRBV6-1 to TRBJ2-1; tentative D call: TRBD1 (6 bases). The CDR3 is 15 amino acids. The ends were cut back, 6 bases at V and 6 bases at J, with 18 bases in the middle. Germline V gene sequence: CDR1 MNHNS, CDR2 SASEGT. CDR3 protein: CASSFDRSLFNEQFF. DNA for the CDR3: TGTGCCAGCAGCTTCGACAGGTCCCTCTTCAATGAGCAGTTCTTC.

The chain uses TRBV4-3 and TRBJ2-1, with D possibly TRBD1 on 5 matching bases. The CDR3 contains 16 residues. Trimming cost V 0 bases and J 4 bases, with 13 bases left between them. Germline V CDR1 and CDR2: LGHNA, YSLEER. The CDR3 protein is CASSQDSQKGYNEQFF. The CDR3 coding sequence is TGCGCCAGCAGCCAAGATTCCCAGAAGGGGTACAATGAGCAGTTCTTC.

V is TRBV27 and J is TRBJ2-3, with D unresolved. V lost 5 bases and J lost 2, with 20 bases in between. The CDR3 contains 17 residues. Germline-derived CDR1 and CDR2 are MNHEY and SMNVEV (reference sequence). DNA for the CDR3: TGTGCCAGCAGTCCCGCTAGTACGGGTTCCTACACAGATACGCAGTATTTT. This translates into CASSPASTGSYTDTQYF.

CDR3 sequence: CASSPTHQGASYEQYF. For the CDR3, the DNA is TGTGCCAGCTCACCAACCCACCAGGGAGCGTCTTACGAGCAGTACTTC. The chain uses TRBV18 and TRBJ2-7; TRBD1 or TRBD2 may be the D gene (5 bases each). Looked up from germline, CDR1 is KGHSH and CDR2 is LQKENI. Trimming shortened V by 2 bases and J by 4 bases, and 18 bases separated the two germline ends. This CDR3 comprises 16 residues. Supplemented by reference TRBV18 and TRBJ2-7, the full variable domain reads NAGVMQNPRHLVRRRGQEARLRCSPMKGHSHVYWYRQLPEEGLKFMVYLQKENIIDESGMPKERFSAEFPKEGPSILRIQQVVRGDSAAYFCASSPTHQGASYEQYFGPGTRLTVT.

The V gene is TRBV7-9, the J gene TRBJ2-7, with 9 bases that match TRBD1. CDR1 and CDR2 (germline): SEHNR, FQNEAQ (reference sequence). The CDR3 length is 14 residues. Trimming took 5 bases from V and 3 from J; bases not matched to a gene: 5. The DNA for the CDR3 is TGTGCCAGCAGCCGAAGGGGACAGGGCTACGAGCAGTACTTC. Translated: CASSRRGQGYEQYF.

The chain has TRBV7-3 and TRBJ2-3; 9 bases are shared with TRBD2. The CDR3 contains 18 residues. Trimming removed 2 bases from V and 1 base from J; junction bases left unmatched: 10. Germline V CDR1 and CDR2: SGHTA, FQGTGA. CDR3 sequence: CASSLGTSGFRGTDTQYF. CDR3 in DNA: TGTGCCAGCAGCTTAGGCACTAGCGGGTTCCGTGGCACAGATACGCAGTATTTT.

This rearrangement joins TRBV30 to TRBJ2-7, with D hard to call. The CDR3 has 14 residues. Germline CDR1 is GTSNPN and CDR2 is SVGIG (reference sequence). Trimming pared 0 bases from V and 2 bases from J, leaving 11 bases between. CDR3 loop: CAWSVLLGAYEQYF. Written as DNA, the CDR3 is TGTGCCTGGAGTGTACTCCTAGGCGCCTACGAGCAGTACTTC.

CDR3 in DNA: TGCAGCGTTCGGGATAGTTACACTGAAGCTTTCTTT. Its translation: CSVRDSYTEAFF. The genes are TRBV29-1 and TRBJ1-1; no definite D call. The V gene lost 5 bases and the J gene lost 3 bases, with 10 bases spanning the gap. This CDR3 contains 12 residues. CDR1 and CDR2 from the germline V gene are SQVTM and ANQGSEA.

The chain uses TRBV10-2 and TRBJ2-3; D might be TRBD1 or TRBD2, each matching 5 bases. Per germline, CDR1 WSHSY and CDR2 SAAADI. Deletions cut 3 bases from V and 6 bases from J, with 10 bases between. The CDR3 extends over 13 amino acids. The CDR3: CASSDGGWDTQYF. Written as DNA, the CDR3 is TGCGCCAGCAGTGATGGGGGATGGGATACGCAGTATTTT.

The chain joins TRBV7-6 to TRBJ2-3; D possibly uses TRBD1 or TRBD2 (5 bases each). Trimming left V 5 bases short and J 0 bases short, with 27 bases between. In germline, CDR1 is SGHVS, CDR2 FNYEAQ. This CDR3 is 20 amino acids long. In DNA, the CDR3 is TGTGCCAGCAGCACCCATTCCGGGACCCGAGTTGGTTCTAGCACAGATACGCAGTATTTT. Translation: CASSTHSGTRVGSSTDTQYF.

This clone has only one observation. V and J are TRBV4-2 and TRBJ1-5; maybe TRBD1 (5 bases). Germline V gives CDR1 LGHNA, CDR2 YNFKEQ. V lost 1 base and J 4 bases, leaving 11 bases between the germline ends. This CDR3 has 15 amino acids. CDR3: CASSQGRQSNQPQHF. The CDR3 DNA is TGTGCCAGCAGCCAAGGGAGACAGTCTAATCAGCCCCAGCATTTT.

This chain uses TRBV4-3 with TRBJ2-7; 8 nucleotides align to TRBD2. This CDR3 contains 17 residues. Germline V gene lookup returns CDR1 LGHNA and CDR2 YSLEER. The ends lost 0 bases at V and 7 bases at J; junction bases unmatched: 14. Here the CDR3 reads CASSQDRSSGTPWEQYF. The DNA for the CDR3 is TGCGCCAGCAGCCAAGATCGTAGTAGCGGGACCCCCTGGGAGCAGTACTTC.

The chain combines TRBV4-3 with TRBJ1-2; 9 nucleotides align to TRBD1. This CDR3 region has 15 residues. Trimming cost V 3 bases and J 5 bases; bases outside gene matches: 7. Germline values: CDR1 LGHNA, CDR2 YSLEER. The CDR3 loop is CASSQDRGLLYGYTF. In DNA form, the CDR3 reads TGCGCCAGCAGCCAGGACAGGGGCTTATTGTATGGCTACACCTTC.

CDR3 nucleotide sequence: TGTGCCAGCAGCTTAGCGGGACAGGCTATCCAAGAGACCCAGTACTTC. Translated, it gives CASSLAGQAIQETQYF. V is TRBV7-9 and J is TRBJ2-5, with 8 nucleotides matching TRBD1. This CDR3 region has 16 residues. Germline V gene lookup returns CDR1 SEHNR and CDR2 FQNEAQ (reference sequence). Losses at the gene ends were 0 bases for V and 1 base for J; bases not matched to a gene: 4.